What follows are 2 T cell receptor beta chains derived from one specimen sequenced in a study of T-cell memory formation after mild COVID-19. TCRdb ran MiXCR on the 5' RACE reads and lists one entry per CDR3 protein. The repertoire has about 340,000 distinct CDR3 sequences, 15% to 20% of them found once; the top ten carry 20% to 25%. The material sequenced was PBMCs or a T cell subset sorted from them (not recorded which). These receptors were taken from a man between 18 and 35 years old who had mild COVID-19 (a few samples of this study predate the infection). Cell type and time point are not known.

This clonotype was counted a few times. V gene TRBV7-8 combines with J gene TRBJ2-1; D is perhaps TRBD1 or TRBD2 (5 bases each). This CDR3 region has 11 residues. Trimming removed 6 bases from V and 5 bases from J, with 5 bases in between. Germline CDR1 is SGHVS and CDR2 is FQNEAQ. The CDR3 DNA is TGTGCCAGCAGGGGGGACAATGAGCAGTTCTTC. Translation gives CASRGDNEQFF.

This clonotype was counted a single time. The J gene is TRBJ1-6, the V gene TRBV4-3; a possible D gene is TRBD1 (5 bases). The CDR3 consists of 17 residues. The germline V gene has CDR1 LGHNA and CDR2 YSLEER. V lost 3 bases, J lost 5 bases, and 17 bases lay in between. The CDR3 spells CASSQYYMGRNNSPLHF. CDR3 nucleotide sequence: TGCGCCAGCAGCCAGTACTACATGGGACGGAATAATTCACCCCTCCACTTT.